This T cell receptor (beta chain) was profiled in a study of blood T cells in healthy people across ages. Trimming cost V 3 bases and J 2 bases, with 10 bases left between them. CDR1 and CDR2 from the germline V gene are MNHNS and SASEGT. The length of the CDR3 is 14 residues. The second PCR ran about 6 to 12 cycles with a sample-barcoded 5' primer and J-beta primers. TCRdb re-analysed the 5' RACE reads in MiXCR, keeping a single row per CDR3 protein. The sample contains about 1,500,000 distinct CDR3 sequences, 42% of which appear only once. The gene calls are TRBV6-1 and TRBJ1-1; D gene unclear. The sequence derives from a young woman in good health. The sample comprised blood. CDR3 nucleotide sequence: TGTGCCAGCAGTGAGTATTTCAGCAACACTGAAGCTTTCTTT. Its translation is CASSEYFSNTEAFF.